Listed below are T cell receptor beta chains from one sample, sequenced in a study of CD8 T cells in Susac syndrome. TCRdb ran MiXCR on the immunoSEQ multiplex PCR reads and lists one entry per CDR3 protein. The sample shows roughly 250,000 distinct CDR3 sequences, 90% to 96% of them seen only once. Sequencing was done on a sample of CD4+ T cells from PBMCs. These receptors were collected from a human donor with Susac syndrome. Both conserved end residues are part of each CDR3. D genes are given only for firm matches. The listing skips clone size in some rows; elsewhere it reads once, few, many or a size class.

- | TRBJ2-1 | TRBD2 | TRBV7-9 | CASSPLGLAEYEQFF | TGTGCCAGCAGCCCCCTCGGACTAGCGGAGTATGAGCAGTTCTTC
- | TRBJ1-1 | - | TRBV6-5 | CASSYGSHSFGEAFF | TGTGCCAGCAGTTACGGAAGTCACAGCTTCGGTGAAGCTTTCTTT
- | TRBJ2-7 | TRBD2 | TRBV29-1 | CSATSSAGTKIYEQYF | TGCAGCGCTACCTCCTCGGCGGGGACTAAGATCTACGAGCAGTACTTC
- | TRBJ2-3 | TRBD2 | TRBV20-1 | CSGRTSGRGDTQYF | TGCAGTGGCCGGACTAGCGGCCGGGGAGATACGCAGTATTTT
- | TRBJ1-1 | - | TRBV5-1 | CASSLLASSNTEAFF | TGCGCCAGCAGCTTGCTCGCCAGCTCGAACACTGAAGCTTTCTTT
- | TRBJ1-2 | - | TRBV12-3/TRBV12-4 | CASSPEMAGYGYTF | TGTGCCAGCAGTCCTGAGATGGCTGGGTATGGCTACACCTTC
- | TRBJ2-1 | - | TRBV4-1 | CASSSRDYNEQFF | TGCGCCAGCAGCTCCCGGGACTACAATGAGCAGTTCTTC
- | TRBJ1-5 | - | TRBV4-1 | CASSQVGRQSNQPQHF | TGCGCCAGCAGCCAAGTTGGTCGGCAGAGCAATCAGCCCCAGCATTTT
- | TRBJ2-1 | TRBD2 | TRBV28 | CASRTGLAVQFF | TGTGCCAGCAGGACTGGACTAGCGGTACAGTTCTTC
- | TRBJ2-7 | - | TRBV29-1 | CSVATDVYDSEQYF | TGCAGCGTTGCGACGGACGTTTACGATTCGGAGCAGTACTTC
- | TRBJ2-3 | TRBD2 | TRBV7-3 | CASSFAAGVTDTQYF | TGTGCCAGCAGCTTCGCAGCGGGAGTTACAGATACGCAGTATTTT
- | TRBJ2-5 | - | TRBV5-6 | CASSSYTRDQETQYF | TGTGCCAGCAGCTCCTATACTAGGGATCAAGAGACCCAGTACTTC
- | TRBJ1-3 | - | TRBV4-1 | CASSPSGRGSSGNTIYF | TGCGCCAGCAGCCCCTCAGGGAGGGGATCGTCTGGAAACACCATATATTTT
once | TRBJ2-5 | TRBD1 | TRBV9 | CASSVGQGAAETQYF | TGTGCCAGCAGCGTAGGGCAGGGGGCCGCGGAGACCCAGTACTTC
- | TRBJ2-1 | TRBD2 | TRBV4-2 | CASSQGLAGGSYNEQFF | TGTGCCAGCAGCCAAGGACTAGCGGGAGGGTCTTACAATGAGCAGTTCTTC
- | TRBJ1-1 | - | TRBV29-1 | CSAKDSNTEAFF | TGCAGCGCCAAGGACTCGAACACTGAAGCTTTCTTT
- | TRBJ2-1 | TRBD2 | TRBV20-1 | CSARETSGSGGEQFF | TGCAGTGCTAGAGAGACTAGCGGGAGTGGAGGGGAGCAGTTCTTC
- | TRBJ2-6 | - | TRBV29-1 | CSVGMGAGANVLTF | TGCAGCGTTGGTATGGGTGCTGGGGCCAACGTCCTGACTTTC
- | TRBJ2-2 | - | TRBV4-1 | CASSRLGLPGELFF | TGCGCCAGCAGCCGTCTCGGCCTCCCCGGGGAGCTGTTTTTT
few | TRBJ1-2 | TRBD1 | TRBV27 | CASSLSSGGYGYTF | TGTGCCAGCAGTTTATCGTCAGGGGGCTATGGCTACACCTTC